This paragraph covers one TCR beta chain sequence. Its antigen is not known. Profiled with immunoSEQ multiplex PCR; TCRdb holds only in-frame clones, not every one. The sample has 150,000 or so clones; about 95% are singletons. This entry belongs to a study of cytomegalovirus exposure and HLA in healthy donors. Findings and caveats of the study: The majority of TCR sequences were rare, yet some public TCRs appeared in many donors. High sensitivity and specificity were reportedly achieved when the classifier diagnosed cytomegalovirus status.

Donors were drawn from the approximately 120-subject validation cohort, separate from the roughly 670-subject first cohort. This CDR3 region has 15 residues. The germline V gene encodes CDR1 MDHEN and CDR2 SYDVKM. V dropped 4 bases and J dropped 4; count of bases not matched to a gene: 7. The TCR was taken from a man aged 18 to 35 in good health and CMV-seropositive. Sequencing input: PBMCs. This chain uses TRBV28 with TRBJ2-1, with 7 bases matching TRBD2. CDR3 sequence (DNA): TGTGCCAGCAGTTATGGCGGGAGTGCGTACAATGAGCAGTTCTTC. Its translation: CASSYGGSAYNEQFF.